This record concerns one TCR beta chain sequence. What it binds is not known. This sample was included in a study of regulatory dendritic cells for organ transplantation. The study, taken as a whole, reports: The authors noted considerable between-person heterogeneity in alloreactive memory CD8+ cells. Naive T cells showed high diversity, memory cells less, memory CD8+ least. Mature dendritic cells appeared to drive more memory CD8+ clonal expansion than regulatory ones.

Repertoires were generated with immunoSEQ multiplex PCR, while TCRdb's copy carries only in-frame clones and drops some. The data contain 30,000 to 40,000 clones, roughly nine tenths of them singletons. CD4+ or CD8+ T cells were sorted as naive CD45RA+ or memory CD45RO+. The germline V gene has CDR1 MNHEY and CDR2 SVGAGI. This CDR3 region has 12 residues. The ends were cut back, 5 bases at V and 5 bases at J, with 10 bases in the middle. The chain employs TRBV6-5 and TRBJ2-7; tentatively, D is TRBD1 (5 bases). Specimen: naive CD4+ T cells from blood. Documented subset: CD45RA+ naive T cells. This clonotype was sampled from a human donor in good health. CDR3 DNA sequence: TGTGCCAGCAGTCCCGACAGAGACGAGCAGTACTTC. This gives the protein CASSPDRDEQYF.